Below, 10 T cell receptor beta chains from the same sample are listed, as sequenced in a study of shared clonotypes between healthy human individuals. The protocol was immunoSEQ multiplex PCR, while the TCRdb copy is restricted to in-frame clones and leaves out a portion. The table has roughly 1 million clones, around three quarters seen once. The specimen sequenced was memory CD4+ T cells from PBMCs. Described subset: CD45RA-negative fraction. Receptor source: a man between 18 and 35 years old in good health. Some clones in this sample may be carry-over from other donors' samples.

As for this clone: The same CDR3 is also encoded by other DNA sequences in this sample. The gene calls are TRBV29-1 and TRBJ2-3, with D tentatively TRBD2 (6 bases). The CDR3 length is 13 residues. The germline V gene has CDR1 SQVTM and CDR2 ANQGSEA. Trimming cost V 3 bases and J 1 base, with 8 bases left between them. The CDR3 nucleotides are TGCAGCGTTGATTCGGGAGGCACAGATACGCAGTATTTT. It yields the protein CSVDSGGTDTQYF.

The CDR3 coding sequence is TGCGCCAGCAGCGGCCCGGGACAGGGACGGTCCTACAATGAGCAGTTCTTC. It encodes CASSGPGQGRSYNEQFF. The V gene is TRBV5-1, the J gene TRBJ2-1, with 9 positions matching TRBD1. The germline gives CDR1 SGHRS, CDR2 YFSETQ. This CDR3 is 17 amino acids long. J was trimmed by 1 base and V by 4 bases; bases with no gene match: 9.

The chain recombines TRBV11-2 with TRBJ2-2; 7 bases align to TRBD1. The germline V gene has CDR1 SGHAT and CDR2 FQNNGV. This CDR3 has 14 amino acids. V was clipped by 6 bases and J by 2 bases; unmatched bases: 3. As DNA, the CDR3 is TGTGCCAGCAGGACAGGGCCTAACACCGGGGAGCTGTTTTTT. It specifies CASRTGPNTGELFF.

V gene TRBV4-1 combines with J gene TRBJ1-1, with 7 bases that match TRBD1. The length of the CDR3 is 13 residues. With 4 bases clipped from V and 4 bases from J, the junction kept 3 bases outside the gene matches. Germline loops: CDR1 MGHRA, CDR2 YSYEKL. CDR3 amino acids: CASSLAGGTEAFF. The CDR3 nucleotides read TGCGCCAGCAGCCTTGCAGGGGGCACTGAAGCTTTCTTT.

CDR3 sequence reads: CGKRDNTYNEQFF. As DNA, the CDR3 is TGTGGGAAGAGGGACAACACCTACAATGAGCAGTTCTTC. The chain has TRBV30 and TRBJ2-1; D might be TRBD1 (6 bases). Germline V CDR1 and CDR2: GTSNPN, SVGIG (reference sequence). The CDR3 runs 13 residues.

The V call is TRBV7-3, the J call TRBJ2-1; 13 bases are shared with TRBD2. The trim removed 5 bases at V and 10 bases at J, leaving 8 bases unmatched. CDR3 size: 15 residues. The germline CDR1 and CDR2 sequences are SGHTA and FQGTGA. CDR3: CASSLGLAGIGEQFF. As DNA, the CDR3 is TGTGCCAGCAGCCTGGGACTAGCGGGAATCGGGGAGCAGTTCTTC.

The J gene is TRBJ2-7, the V gene TRBV11-2; TRBD2 matches 11 bases. J lost 10 bases, V lost 1 base, and 6 bases had no gene match. The CDR3 consists of 14 residues. Germline loops: CDR1 SGHAT, CDR2 FQNNGV. The CDR3: CASSLGSGLAGQYF. CDR3 DNA: TGTGCCAGCAGCTTAGGAAGTGGACTAGCGGGCCAGTACTTC.

The genes are TRBV11-2 and TRBJ2-1; 8 bases fit TRBD1. V gave up 5 bases and J gave up 0 bases; unmatched junction bases: 6. The CDR3 covers 16 residues. Per germline, CDR1 SGHAT and CDR2 FQNNGV. The chain's CDR3 is CASSPRTGSSYNEQFF. For the CDR3, the DNA is TGTGCCAGCAGCCCTAGGACAGGGAGCTCCTACAATGAGCAGTTCTTC.

As concerns this clone: A single base separates this from a much larger clone, so it may be a read error. The same CDR3 arises from other DNA sequences in this sample as well. The genes are TRBV7-9 and TRBJ1-1; 9 bases fit TRBD1. This CDR3 spans 19 amino acids. Germline values: CDR1 SEHNR, CDR2 FQNEAQ (reference sequence). V shed 7 bases and J 2 bases; nucleotides not matched to a gene: 20. Here the CDR3 DNA reads TGTGCCAGCAAGTCAATTGGAGGGACAGGGCGAAGGATAAACACTGAAGCTTTCTTT. This sequence encodes CASKSIGGTGRRINTEAFF. Based on the CDR3 plus reference TRBV7-9 and TRBJ1-1, the full variable domain is DTGVSQNPRHKITKRGQNVTFRCDPISEHNRLYWYRQTLGQGPEFLTYFQNEAQLEKSRLLSDRFSAERPKGSFSTLEIQRTEQGDSAMYLCASKSIGGTGRRINTEAFFGQGTRLTVV.

V usage is TRBV5-1 and J usage is TRBJ2-7; 9 bases fit TRBD1. V lost 3 bases, J lost 7 bases, and 5 bases stayed unmatched. The germline V gene encodes CDR1 SGHRS and CDR2 YFSETQ. The CDR3 consists of 13 residues. For the CDR3, the DNA is TGCGCCAGCAGCTCTCAGGACAGGGGAGAGCAGTACTTC. This sequence encodes CASSSQDRGEQYF.